This TCR beta chain stems from a study of brain T cells in children with intractable seizures. The study, taken as a whole, reports: Pre- and post-surgery blood differed in depth, so pre-surgery absences may be undersampling. Viral specificity was inferred only from CDR3 similarity; HCMV serostatus was unknown.

Repertoires were generated with immunoSEQ multiplex PCR, while TCRdb's copy carries only in-frame clones and drops some. Of a few hundred thousand clones detected, over 90% appear once; the ten largest clones hold 4.5% to 7%. As for this clone: Its antigen is unidentified.

Specified time point: blood from clinic visit 5 months post-surgery; TSC patient then seizure free. Before surgery, patients took at least one anti-epileptic drug. This receptor was taken from a boy less than two years old with tuberous sclerosis and intractable seizures. Source: peripheral blood, taken 4 to 6 months after surgery.

The CDR3 nucleotides are TGTGCCAGCAGCTTGGGTACGGGGGAGGCAGATACGCAGTATTTT. Its protein is CASSLGTGEADTQYF. The V gene is TRBV5-4, the J gene TRBJ2-3; perhaps TRBD2 as D (6 bases). Germline loops: CDR1 SGHNT, CDR2 YYREEE (reference sequence). V was pared by 0 bases and J by 4 bases, with 12 bases between. The CDR3 length is 15 residues.